The sequence of this T cell receptor beta chain was determined in a study of sequential checkpoint blockade in melanoma. Study-level information: First-line arms were nivolumab then ipilimumab, or the reverse, randomized 1:1. DNA from some 84 pretreatment tumor samples underwent TCRβ immunosequencing.

Treatment noted: randomized to nivolumab then ipilimumab (arm A) or the reverse (arm B). No patient had prior DNA-damaging chemotherapy. Assay used: immunoSEQ multiplex PCR; TCRdb lists only in-frame clones, some missing. The sample lists roughly 21,000 clones, around 30% occurring once. On this clone itself: The target antigen is unknown.

CDR3 length equals 14 residues. The germline V gene encodes CDR1 SGHRS and CDR2 YFSETQ. Trimming removed 4 bases from V and 5 bases from J; junction bases left unmatched: 6. Regarding the study as a whole: For nivolumab-first patients, baseline tumor clonality was associated with response.

V and J are TRBV5-1 and TRBJ1-2; 9 bases line up with TRBD1. The TCR originated in a human donor with melanoma. Source: tumor tissue (inferred from file names), taken from a patient given nivolumab and ipilimumab in sequence. CDR3 loop: CASSRGQGLYGYTF. Here the CDR3 DNA reads TGCGCCAGCAGCCGGGGACAGGGTTTGTATGGCTACACCTTC.